This T cell receptor (beta chain) was identified in a study of blood T cell repertoires in COVID-19. Background on the study: There were acute and convalescent COVID-19 samples, and they came from the United States, Italy and Spain. From T cells, B-cell-depleted T cells, or PBMCs came the material, which was cDNA or gDNA.

In the authors' workflow: For nucleated cells, counts were estimated from reference gene primer amplification. Measured with immunoSEQ multiplex PCR; TCRdb has only the in-frame clones, and not every one. The D gene and trimming were derived from the DNA, and the V and J assignments and clone size from that table. Of 55,000 to 75,000 clones listed, approximately 80% are singletons. V lost 5 bases to trimming and J lost 10 bases, with 15 bases between them. This CDR3 comprises 14 residues. Germline V gene sequence: CDR1 SGHAT, CDR2 FQNNGV. V gene TRBV11-2 combines with J gene TRBJ1-6, with a possible D match to TRBD1 (5 bases). The TCR was taken from a man older than 75 with active or convalescent COVID-19. The sequenced sample consisted of peripheral blood. This chain's CDR3 is CASSGMGGESPLHF. Here the CDR3 DNA reads TGTGCCAGCAGCGGTATGGGAGGGGAATCACCCCTCCACTTT.